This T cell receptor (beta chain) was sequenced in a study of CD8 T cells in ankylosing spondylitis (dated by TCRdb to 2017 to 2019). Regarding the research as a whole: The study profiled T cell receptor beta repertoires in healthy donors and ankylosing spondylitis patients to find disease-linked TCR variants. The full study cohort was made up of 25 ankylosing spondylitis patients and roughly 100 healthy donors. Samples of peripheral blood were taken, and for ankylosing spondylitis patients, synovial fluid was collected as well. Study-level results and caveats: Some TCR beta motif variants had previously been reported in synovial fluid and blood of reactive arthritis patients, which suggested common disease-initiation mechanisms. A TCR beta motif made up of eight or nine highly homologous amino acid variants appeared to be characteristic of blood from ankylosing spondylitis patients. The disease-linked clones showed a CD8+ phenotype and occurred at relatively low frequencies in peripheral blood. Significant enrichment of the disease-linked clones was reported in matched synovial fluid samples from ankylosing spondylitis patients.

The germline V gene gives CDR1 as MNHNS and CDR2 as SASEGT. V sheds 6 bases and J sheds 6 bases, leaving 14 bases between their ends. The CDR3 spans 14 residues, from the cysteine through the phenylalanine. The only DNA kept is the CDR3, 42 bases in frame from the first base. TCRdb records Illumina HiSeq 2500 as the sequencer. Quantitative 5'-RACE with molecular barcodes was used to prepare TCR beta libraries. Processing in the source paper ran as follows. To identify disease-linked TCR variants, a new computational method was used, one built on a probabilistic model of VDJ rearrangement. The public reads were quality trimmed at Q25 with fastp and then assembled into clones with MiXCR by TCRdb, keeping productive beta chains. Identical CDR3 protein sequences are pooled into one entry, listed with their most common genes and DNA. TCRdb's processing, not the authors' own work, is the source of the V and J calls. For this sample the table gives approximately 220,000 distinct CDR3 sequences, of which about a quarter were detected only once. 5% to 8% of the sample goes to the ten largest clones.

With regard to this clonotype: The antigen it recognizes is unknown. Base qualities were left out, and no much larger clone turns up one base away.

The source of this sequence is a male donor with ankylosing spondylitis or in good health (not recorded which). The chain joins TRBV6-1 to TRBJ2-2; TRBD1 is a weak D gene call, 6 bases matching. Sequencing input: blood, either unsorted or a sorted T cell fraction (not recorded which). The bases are TGTGCCAGCAGAGGCAGGGGACGGGCCGGGGAGCTGTTTTTT. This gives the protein CASRGRGRAGELFF.